Listed below are T cell receptor beta chains from one sample, sequenced in a study of graft-versus-host responses after intestinal transplantation. The data were produced by immunoSEQ multiplex PCR, yet TCRdb's version contains in-frame clones alone and is incomplete. In the table there are 40,000 or so clones, roughly 89% of which are singletons. Sequenced here: PBMCs, sampled roughly 270 days after transplant. The receptors stem from a human patient who received an intestinal transplant, so some T cells may come from the graft donor. Both conserved end residues are part of each CDR3. The D gene is left open where the match is weak. Not all rows give a size; the values are once, few, many and, for expanded clones, a class.

TRBJ2-6,.,.,TRBV9,CASSVVGAGANVLTF,TGTGCCAGCAGCGTAGTCGGTGCTGGGGCCAACGTCCTGACTTTC
TRBJ1-1,TRBD1,.,TRBV19,CASSVRGLNTEAFF,TGTGCCAGTAGTGTTAGGGGGCTGAACACTGAAGCTTTCTTT
TRBJ1-5,.,.,TRBV2,CASSGRQPWEPQHF,TGTGCCAGCAGCGGGCGACAGCCATGGGAGCCCCAGCATTTT
TRBJ2-4,.,.,TRBV11-2,CAIQRNDAPGLAKNIQYF,TGTGCCATCCAGCGCAACGACGCTCCGGGTCTAGCCAAAAACATTCAGTACTTC
TRBJ2-7,TRBD2,.,TRBV30,CAWTSGVSYEQYF,TGTGCCTGGACTAGCGGGGTCTCCTACGAGCAGTACTTC
TRBJ2-7,.,.,TRBV11-2,CASSPLGRGPYEQYF,TGTGCCAGCAGCCCCCTAGGGCGGGGACCCTACGAGCAGTACTTC
TRBJ1-3,.,once,TRBV5-1,CASSLQGSSGNTIYF,TGCGCCAGCAGCCTACAAGGGAGCTCTGGAAACACCATATATTTT
TRBJ2-5,.,.,TRBV10-2,CASSDDGRQETQYF,TGCGCCAGCAGTGACGACGGAAGGCAAGAGACCCAGTACTTC
TRBJ1-2,.,.,TRBV5-6,CASSLRSGGYTF,TGTGCCAGCAGCTTGCGCTCTGGTGGCTACACCTTC
TRBJ2-1,TRBD1,.,TRBV7-9,CASSLRVGGTGAYNEQFF,TGTGCCAGCAGCTTAAGGGTAGGGGGGACAGGGGCTTACAATGAGCAGTTCTTC
TRBJ1-2,TRBD1,.,TRBV15,CATSRQQGLSGYTF,TGTGCCACCAGCAGGCAACAGGGGCTGAGTGGCTACACCTTC